Sequencing of this TCR beta chain was carried out in a study of T cells in Graves' hyperthyroidism and ophthalmopathy. Points on this clonotype: Being one base from a much bigger clone, this may be a read error.

Trimming left V 1 base short and J 5 bases short, with 6 bases between. The germline V gene encodes CDR1 SGHVS and CDR2 FNYEAQ. CDR3 length: 12 amino acids. Amplified TCR beta CDR3 regions derived from RNA transcripts. Initially, a first-round RT-PCR of the TCR CDR3 employed the HTBI primer set. Using its own MiXCR run on the multiplex PCR reads, TCRdb lists one record per CDR3 protein. The sample lists around 400,000 distinct CDR3 sequences; 20% to 25% were seen once. It was uncontrolled infection, other autoimmune disease, pregnancy or lactation that excluded patients. The source material was blood. The chain carries TRBV7-6 and TRBJ2-7, with D hard to call. This TCR was sampled from a man aged 45-65 years with Graves' hyperthyroidism. The CDR3 loop reads CASSLGLNEQYF. The CDR3 DNA sequence: TGTGCCAGCAGCTTAGGCCTGAACGAGCAGTACTTC.